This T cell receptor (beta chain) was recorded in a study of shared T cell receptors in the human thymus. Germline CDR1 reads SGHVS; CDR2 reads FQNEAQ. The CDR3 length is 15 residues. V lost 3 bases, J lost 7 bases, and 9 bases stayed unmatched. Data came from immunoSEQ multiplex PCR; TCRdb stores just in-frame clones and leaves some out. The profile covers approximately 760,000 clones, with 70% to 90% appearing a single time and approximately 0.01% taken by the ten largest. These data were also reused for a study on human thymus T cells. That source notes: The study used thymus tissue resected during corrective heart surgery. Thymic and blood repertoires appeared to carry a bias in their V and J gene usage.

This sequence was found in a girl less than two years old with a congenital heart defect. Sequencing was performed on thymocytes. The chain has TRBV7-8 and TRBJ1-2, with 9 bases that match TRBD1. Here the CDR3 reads CASSLSHRGHGGYTF. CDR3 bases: TGTGCCAGCAGCTTGTCGCACAGGGGGCATGGTGGCTACACCTTC.